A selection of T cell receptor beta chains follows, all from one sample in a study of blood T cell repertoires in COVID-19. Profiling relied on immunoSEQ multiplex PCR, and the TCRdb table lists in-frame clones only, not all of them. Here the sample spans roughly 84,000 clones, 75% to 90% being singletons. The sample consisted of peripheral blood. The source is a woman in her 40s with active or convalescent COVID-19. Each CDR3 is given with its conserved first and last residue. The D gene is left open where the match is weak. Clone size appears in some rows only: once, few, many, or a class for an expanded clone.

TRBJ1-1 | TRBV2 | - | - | TGTGCCAGCAGTTACAGTCCGAACACTGAAGCTTTCTTT | CASSYSPNTEAFF
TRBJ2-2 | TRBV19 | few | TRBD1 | TGTGCCAGCACCGGGACAGGGTTCACCGGGGAGCTGTTTTTT | CASTGTGFTGELFF
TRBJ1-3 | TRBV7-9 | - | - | TGTGCCAGCAGCCCCACTGGAAACACCATATATTTT | CASSPTGNTIYF
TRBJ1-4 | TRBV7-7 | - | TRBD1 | TGTGCCAGCAGCTCCTTTTCGACAGGGGGTGAAAAACTGTTTTTT | CASSSFSTGGEKLFF
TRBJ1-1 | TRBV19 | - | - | TGTGCCAGTAGTATAGGGCCAGGGCTGAACACTGAAGCTTTCTTT | CASSIGPGLNTEAFF
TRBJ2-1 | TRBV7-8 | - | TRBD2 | TGTGCCAGCAGCTCGGGACTAGCGGGGGTCAAGGAGTTCTTC | CASSSGLAGVKEFF
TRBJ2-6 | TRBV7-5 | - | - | TGTGCCAGAAGCTGGGCGAAGTCTGGGGCCAACGTCCTGACTTTC | CARSWAKSGANVLTF
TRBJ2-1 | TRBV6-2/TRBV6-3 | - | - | TGTGCCAGCAGTTACTGGGGCTATGAGCAGTTCTTC | CASSYWGYEQFF
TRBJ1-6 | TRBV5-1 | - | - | TGCGCCAGCAGCTTGGACAGTACCTATAATTCACCCCTCCACTTT | CASSLDSTYNSPLHF
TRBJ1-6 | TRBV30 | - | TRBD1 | TGTGCCTGGAGTGTAACCGGACAGGCCGGACCCCTCCACTTT | CAWSVTGQAGPLHF
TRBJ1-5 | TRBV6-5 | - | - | TGTGCCGTTGCCCTGGAGGGGTATCAGCCCCAGCATTTT | CAVALEGYQPQHF
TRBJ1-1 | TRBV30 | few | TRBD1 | TGTGCCTGGACCGGACAGGTAGTCGACACTGAAGCTTTCTTT | CAWTGQVVDTEAFF
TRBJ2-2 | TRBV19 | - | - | TGTGCCAGTAGTATAGTCGGAGACACCGGGGAGCTGTTTTTT | CASSIVGDTGELFF
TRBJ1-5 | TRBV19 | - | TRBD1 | TGTGCCAGTAGTAACCCCCGCGGCAGAGGGGGCAAACAGCCCCAGCATTTT | CASSNPRGRGGKQPQHF
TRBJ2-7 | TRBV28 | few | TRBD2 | TGTGCCAGCAGCATTACAGCGGGGGGACCCTACGAGCAGTACTTC | CASSITAGGPYEQYF
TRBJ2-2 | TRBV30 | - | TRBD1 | TGTGCCTGGAGCCGGGACAGAGGGACCGGGGAGCTGTTTTTT | CAWSRDRGTGELFF
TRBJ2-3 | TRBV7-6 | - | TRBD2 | TGTGCCAGCAGCTTAGTGGCGGGAGGGAGCACAGATACGCAGTATTTT | CASSLVAGGSTDTQYF
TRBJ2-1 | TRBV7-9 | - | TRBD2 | TGTGCCAGCAGCTCCATAGCTAGCGGGGGCCTAAGAGAGCAGTTCTTC | CASSSIASGGLREQFF
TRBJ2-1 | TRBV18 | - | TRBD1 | TGTGCCAGCTCACGTTCCCGGGACAGGGTCTCCTACAATGAGCAGTTCTTC | CASSRSRDRVSYNEQFF
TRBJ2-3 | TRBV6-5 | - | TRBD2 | TGTGCCGGGAGGGGCGGGGAAGGGACAGATACGCAGTATTTT | CAGRGGEGTDTQYF
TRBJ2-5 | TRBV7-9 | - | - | TGTGCCAGCAGCTTACTAGAGACCCAGTACTTC | CASSLLETQYF
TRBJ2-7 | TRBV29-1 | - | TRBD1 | TGCAGCGTTGAATGCGCTAAGGGACAGGGGCTCTACGAGCAGTACTTC | CSVECAKGQGLYEQYF
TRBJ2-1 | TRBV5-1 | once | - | TGCGCCAGCACCACGGGGGACCTCTACAATGAGCAGTTCTTC | CASTTGDLYNEQFF
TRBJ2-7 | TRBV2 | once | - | TGTGCCAGCAACTCTTATCACTCCTACGAGCAGTACTTC | CASNSYHSYEQYF
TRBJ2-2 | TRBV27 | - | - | TGTGCCAGCAGTTTTCGATCCGGGACACTGAACACCGGGGAGCTGTTTTTT | CASSFRSGTLNTGELFF
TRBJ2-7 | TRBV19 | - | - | TGTGCCAGTAGTGACAGAAACGAGCAGTACTTC | CASSDRNEQYF
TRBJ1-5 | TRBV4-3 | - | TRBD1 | TGCGCCAGCAGCCAAGCCGGGACAGGTCCGAATCAGCCCCAGCATTTT | CASSQAGTGPNQPQHF
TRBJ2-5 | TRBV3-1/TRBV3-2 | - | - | TGTGCCAGCAGCCAAGGTATTGGGGGCGAAGAGACCCAGTACTTC | CASSQGIGGEETQYF
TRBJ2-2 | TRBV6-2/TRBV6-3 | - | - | TGTGCCAGCAGTTACATTGAGGAAACCGGGGAGCTGTTTTTT | CASSYIEETGELFF
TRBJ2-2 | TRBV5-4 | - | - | TGTGCCAGCAGCTCGGCCAAAACTCAGGGGCACACCGGGGAGCTGTTTTTT | CASSSAKTQGHTGELFF
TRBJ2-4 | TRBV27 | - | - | TGTGCCAGCAGTTTAGGGTCCCGGGTCGGCATTCAGTACTTC | CASSLGSRVGIQYF
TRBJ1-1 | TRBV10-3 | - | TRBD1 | TGTGCCATCAGGGACAGACAGGGGACTCGAAAAGCTTTCTTT | CAIRDRQGTRKAFF
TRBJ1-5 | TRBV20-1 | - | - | TGCAGTGCTAGTGATTCGGATCAGCCCCAGCATTTT | CSASDSDQPQHF
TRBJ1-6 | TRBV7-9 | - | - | TGTGCCAGCAGCTTGACTTATTCACCCCTCCACTTT | CASSLTYSPLHF
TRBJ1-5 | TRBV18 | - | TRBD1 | TGTGCCAGCTCACCGACCGGGACAGGGACCTCTACGCCCCAGCATTTT | CASSPTGTGTSTPQHF
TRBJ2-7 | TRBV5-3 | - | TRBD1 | TGTGCCAGAAGCTACGACAGGGAGCCCGAACCGGGCTACGAGCAGTACTTC | CARSYDREPEPGYEQYF
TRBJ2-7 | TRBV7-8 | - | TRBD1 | TGTGCCAGCAGCGACCCTGGGACACCGGGACAGGGGACCAACTACGAGCAGTACTTC | CASSDPGTPGQGTNYEQYF
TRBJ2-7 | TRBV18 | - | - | TGTGCCAGCTCACCACCGAACACGTACGAGCAGTACTTC | CASSPPNTYEQYF
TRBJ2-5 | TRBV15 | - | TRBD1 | TGTGCCACCAGCAGAAGAGGCTTGGGGACAGGACAAGAGACCCAGTACTTC | CATSRRGLGTGQETQYF
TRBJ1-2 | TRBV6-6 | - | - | TGTGCCAGCAGTTACTCGAGGGATTATGGCTACACCTTC | CASSYSRDYGYTF
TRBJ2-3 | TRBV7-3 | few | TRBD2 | TGTGCCAGCAGCTCGGGGGGGAGCACAGATACGCAGTATTTT | CASSSGGSTDTQYF
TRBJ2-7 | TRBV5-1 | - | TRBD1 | TGCGCCAGCAGCCTGGGACAGGCCTTCCCGCGGGAGCAGTACTTC | CASSLGQAFPREQYF
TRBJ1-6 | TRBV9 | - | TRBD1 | TGTGCCAGCAGCGTAGGAGGGACAGTGGCAAATAATTCACCCCTCCACTTT | CASSVGGTVANNSPLHF
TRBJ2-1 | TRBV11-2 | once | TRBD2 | TGTGCCAGCAGCTGGAATGTAGCGGGGGCCTACAATGAGCAGTTCTTC | CASSWNVAGAYNEQFF
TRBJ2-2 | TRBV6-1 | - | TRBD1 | TGTGCCAGCAGTGAATTCGGACAGGGGGCGAACACCGGGGAGCTGTTTTTT | CASSEFGQGANTGELFF
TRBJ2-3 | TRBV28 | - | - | TGTGCCAGCAAGCGGGCGACAGATACGCAGTATTTT | CASKRATDTQYF
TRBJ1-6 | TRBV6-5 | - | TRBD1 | TGTGCCAGCAGTTACGCAGGGGGCTCCTATAATTCACCCCTCCACTTT | CASSYAGGSYNSPLHF
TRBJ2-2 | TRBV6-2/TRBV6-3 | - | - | TGTGCCAGCAGTGCGCAGGGGAAGGGTGGGGAGCTGTTTTTT | CASSAQGKGGELFF
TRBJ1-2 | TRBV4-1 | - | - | TGCGCCAGCAGCCAAGGCCCCCTTCTCTCCTTCTACGGATCCCCGGGCTATGGCTACACCTTC | CASSQGPLLSFYGSPGYGYTF